These T cell receptor beta chains were read from a single sample in a study of cytomegalovirus exposure and HLA in healthy donors. TCRdb's table, derived via immunoSEQ multiplex PCR, lists solely in-frame clones and lacks some. The table lists nearly 200,000 clones, 70% to 85% of them singletons, with approximately 0.092% in the top ten. The sample was PBMCs. These receptor sequences come from a boy younger than 10 in good health and CMV-seronegative. Both conserved end residues are part of each CDR3. The D gene is left open where the match is weak. The listing skips clone size in some rows; elsewhere it reads once, few, many or a size class.

clone_size: -
v_call: TRBV21-1
d_call: -
j_call: TRBJ2-1
cdr3_aa: CASRLVDEQFF
cdr3_nt: TGTGCCAGCAGACTAGTCGATGAGCAGTTCTTC

clone_size: -
v_call: TRBV29-1
d_call: -
j_call: TRBJ2-6
cdr3_aa: CSVDGAGAGANVLTF
cdr3_nt: TGCAGCGTTGATGGGGCAGGGGCCGGGGCCAACGTCCTGACTTTC

clone_size: -
v_call: TRBV4-3
d_call: -
j_call: TRBJ1-3
cdr3_aa: CASSQDRAGPSGNTIYF
cdr3_nt: TGCGCCAGCAGCCAAGATAGGGCAGGGCCCTCTGGAAACACCATATATTTT

clone_size: -
v_call: TRBV6-6
d_call: TRBD1
j_call: TRBJ2-7
cdr3_aa: CASSYWTGQGYYEQYF
cdr3_nt: TGTGCCAGCAGTTACTGGACGGGACAGGGCTATTACGAGCAGTACTTC

clone_size: -
v_call: TRBV5-1
d_call: TRBD1
j_call: TRBJ1-1
cdr3_aa: CASSSTGTANTEAFF
cdr3_nt: TGCGCCAGCAGCTCGACCGGGACAGCGAACACTGAAGCTTTCTTT

clone_size: -
v_call: TRBV5-6
d_call: -
j_call: TRBJ1-5
cdr3_aa: CASSWGSNQPQHF
cdr3_nt: TGTGCCAGCAGCTGGGGCAGCAATCAGCCCCAGCATTTT

clone_size: -
v_call: TRBV19
d_call: TRBD2
j_call: TRBJ2-5
cdr3_aa: CASTVGWGGQETQYF
cdr3_nt: TGTGCCAGTACGGTCGGGTGGGGGGGCCAAGAGACCCAGTACTTC

clone_size: few
v_call: TRBV27
d_call: -
j_call: TRBJ1-5
cdr3_aa: CASSLSANQPQHF
cdr3_nt: TGTGCCAGCAGTTTATCCGCGAATCAGCCCCAGCATTTT

clone_size: -
v_call: TRBV7-3
d_call: TRBD2
j_call: TRBJ2-3
cdr3_aa: CASSLSRAGGLSTQYF
cdr3_nt: TGTGCCAGCAGCTTAAGTCGAGCGGGGGGGTTGAGTACGCAGTATTTT

clone_size: -
v_call: TRBV2
d_call: TRBD1
j_call: TRBJ2-7
cdr3_aa: CASARDRATYEQYF
cdr3_nt: TGTGCCAGTGCACGGGACAGGGCTACCTACGAGCAGTACTTC

clone_size: -
v_call: TRBV7-9
d_call: TRBD1
j_call: TRBJ1-2
cdr3_aa: CSSSPGTGERDGYTF
cdr3_nt: TGTTCCAGCAGCCCCGGGACAGGGGAAAGGGATGGCTACACCTTC

clone_size: -
v_call: TRBV4-2
d_call: -
j_call: TRBJ2-7
cdr3_aa: CASSQSDYEQYF
cdr3_nt: TGTGCCAGCAGCCAGAGCGACTACGAGCAGTACTTC

clone_size: -
v_call: TRBV7-2
d_call: -
j_call: TRBJ1-5
cdr3_aa: CASSFTGPGNQPQHF
cdr3_nt: TGTGCCAGCAGCTTTACAGGCCCTGGAAATCAGCCCCAGCATTTT

clone_size: -
v_call: TRBV11-2
d_call: TRBD2
j_call: TRBJ2-5
cdr3_aa: CASSFAGGGARETQYF
cdr3_nt: TGTGCCAGCAGCTTTGCGGGCGGGGGGGCCCGAGAGACCCAGTACTTC

clone_size: -
v_call: TRBV7-9
d_call: -
j_call: TRBJ1-3
cdr3_aa: CASSLQAHSGNTIYF
cdr3_nt: TGTGCCAGCAGCTTACAGGCGCACTCTGGAAACACCATATATTTT

clone_size: -
v_call: TRBV29-1
d_call: TRBD1
j_call: TRBJ1-1
cdr3_aa: CSVRGQRNTEAFF
cdr3_nt: TGCAGCGTTCGGGGACAGAGGAACACTGAAGCTTTCTTT

clone_size: -
v_call: TRBV10-2
d_call: TRBD2
j_call: TRBJ2-7
cdr3_aa: CASTVSGGAHEQYF
cdr3_nt: TGCGCCAGCACCGTTAGCGGGGGGGCCCACGAGCAGTACTTC